The 15 T cell receptor beta chains below were found in one sample sequenced in a study of monozygotic twins with inflammatory bowel disease. With the 5' RACE reads reprocessed, TCRdb shows one record per CDR3 protein and no DNA. Its table lists about 300,000 distinct CDR3 sequences. The source material was blood. These receptors all stem from a human donor with ulcerative colitis or Crohn's disease, or a healthy co-twin of an affected twin (not recorded which).

The chain couples TRBV7-2 to TRBJ2-1. Germline V CDR1 and CDR2: SGHTA, FQGNSA. The CDR3 is 15 residues long. CDR3 region: CASSLGSSRRGEQFF.

This chain connects TRBV7-2 to TRBJ1-5. The germline gives CDR1 SGHTA, CDR2 FQGNSA. This CDR3 is built from 13 residues. CDR3 sequence: CASSIRGNQPQHF. Complete variable domain (other parts from reference TRBV7-2 and TRBJ1-5): GAGVSQSPSNKVTEKGKDVELRCDPISGHTALYWYRQSLGQGLEFLIYFQGNSAPDKSGLPSDRFSAERTGGSVSTLTIQRTQQEDSAVYLCASSIRGNQPQHFGDGTRLSIL.

The rearrangement joins TRBV27 to TRBJ2-4; TCRdb designates TRBD2, a call that cannot be tested without DNA. This CDR3 has 15 amino acids. The germline gives CDR1 MNHEY, CDR2 SMNVEV (reference sequence). CDR3 region: CASRAAGGVGGIQYF.

V is TRBV6-9 and J is TRBJ2-1. There are 11 residues in the CDR3. Germline CDR1 and CDR2: MNHGY and SVAAGI. The CDR3 spells CASSSDSGGVF.

The chain employs TRBV7-2 and TRBJ2-7; TCRdb's D call, TRBD1, is unchecked because there is no DNA. The CDR3 length is 14 residues. The germline gives CDR1 SGHTA, CDR2 FQGNSA. The CDR3 loop reads CASSLVRGGNEQYF.

The V and J genes are TRBV7-9 and TRBJ1-6; TCRdb reports TRBD1, a call that lacks DNA to check it against. In germline, CDR1 is SEHNR, CDR2 FQNEAQ (reference sequence). This CDR3 has 15 amino acids. CDR3 sequence reads: CASSRPGQGNSPLHF. Drawing the rest from reference TRBV7-9 and TRBJ1-6, the complete variable domain is DTGVSQNPRHKITKRGQNVTFRCDPISEHNRLYWYRQTLGQGPEFLTYFQNEAQLEKSRLLSDRFSAERPKGSFSTLEIQRTEQGDSAMYLCASSRPGQGNSPLHFGNGTRLTVT.

The rearrangement uses TRBV5-4 and TRBJ2-5; TCRdb designates TRBD2, a call that cannot be tested without DNA. Germline values: CDR1 SGHNT, CDR2 YYREEE (reference sequence). This CDR3 is built from 17 residues. CDR3 protein: CASSYNLAGVGGETQYF.

This chain connects TRBV11-2 to TRBJ2-3; TCRdb's D call, TRBD2, is unchecked because there is no DNA. The CDR3 runs to 19 residues. Per the germline V gene, CDR1 is SGHAT and CDR2 is FQNNGV. CDR3 region: CASSLPMIRLAGAPDTQYF.

This chain joins TRBV27 and TRBJ2-2. The CDR3 sequence is 15 residues long. CDR1 and CDR2 from the germline V gene are MNHEY and SMNVEV (reference sequence). CDR3 region: CASSLEIGFTGELFF.

The CDR3 region is CASNPLGAGQPQHF. V usage is TRBV6-2 or TRBV6-3 and J usage is TRBJ1-5; TCRdb designates TRBD1, a call that cannot be tested without DNA. The length of the CDR3 is 14 residues. The V gene's germline CDR1 is MNHEY and CDR2 SVGEGT.

This chain uses TRBV14 with TRBJ2-7. The V gene's germline CDR1 is SGHDN and CDR2 FVKESK. This CDR3 is built from 16 residues. This CDR3 reads CASSHLTKTLTYEQYF.

The chain employs TRBV7-9 and TRBJ1-1. The CDR3 length is 14 residues. The germline gives CDR1 SEHNR, CDR2 FQNEAQ (reference sequence). CDR3 sequence: CASRYIQRNTEAFF.

The gene calls are TRBV27 and TRBJ2-1; as DNA is missing, the TRBD1 call by TCRdb cannot be tested. The CDR3 loop spans 14 amino acids. The germline V gene encodes CDR1 MNHEY and CDR2 SMNVEV (reference sequence). CDR3 in amino acids: CASSSLDRDDEQFF.

CDR3 residues: CASSLSLAGTSTDTQYF. The chain combines TRBV5-1 with TRBJ2-3; TCRdb names TRBD2, which stays unverified in the absence of DNA. The germline gives CDR1 SGHRS, CDR2 YFSETQ. The CDR3 loop spans 17 amino acids. The full variable domain, completed using reference TRBV5-1 and TRBJ2-3, is KAGVTQTPRYLIKTRGQQVTLSCSPISGHRSVSWYQQTPGQGLQFLFEYFSETQRNKGNFPGRFSGRQFSNSRSEMNVSTLELGDSALYLCASSLSLAGTSTDTQYFGPGTRLTVL.

The gene calls are TRBV12-3 or TRBV12-4 and TRBJ2-7; the TCRdb D gene call, TRBD1, has no DNA to confirm it. This CDR3 is built from 14 residues. This CDR3 is CASSFQGIGHEQYF.